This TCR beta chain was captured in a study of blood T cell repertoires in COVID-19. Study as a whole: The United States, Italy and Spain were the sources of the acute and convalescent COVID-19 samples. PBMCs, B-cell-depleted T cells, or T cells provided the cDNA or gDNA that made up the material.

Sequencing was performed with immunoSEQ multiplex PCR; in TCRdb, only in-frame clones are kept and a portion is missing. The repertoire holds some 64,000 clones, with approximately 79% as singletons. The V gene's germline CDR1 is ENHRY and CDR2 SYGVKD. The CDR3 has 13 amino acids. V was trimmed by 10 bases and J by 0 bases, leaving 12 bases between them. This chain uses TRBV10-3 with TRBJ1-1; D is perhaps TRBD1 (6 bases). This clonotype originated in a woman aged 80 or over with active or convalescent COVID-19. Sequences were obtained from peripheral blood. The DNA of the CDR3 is TGTGCCACCTCGGACAGCATGAACACTGAAGCTTTCTTT. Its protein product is CATSDSMNTEAFF.